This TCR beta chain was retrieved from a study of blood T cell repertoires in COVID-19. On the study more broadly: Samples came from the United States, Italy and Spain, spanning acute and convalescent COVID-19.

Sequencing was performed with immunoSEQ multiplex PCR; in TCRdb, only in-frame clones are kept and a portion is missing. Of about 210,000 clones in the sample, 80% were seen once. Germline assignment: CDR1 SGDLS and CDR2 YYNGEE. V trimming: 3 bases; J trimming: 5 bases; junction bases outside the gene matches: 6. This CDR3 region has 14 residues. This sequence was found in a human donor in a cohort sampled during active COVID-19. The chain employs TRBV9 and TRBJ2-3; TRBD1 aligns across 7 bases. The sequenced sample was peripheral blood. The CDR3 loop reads CASSATTGEDTQYF. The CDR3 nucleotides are TGTGCCAGCAGCGCAACTACAGGGGAAGATACGCAGTATTTT.